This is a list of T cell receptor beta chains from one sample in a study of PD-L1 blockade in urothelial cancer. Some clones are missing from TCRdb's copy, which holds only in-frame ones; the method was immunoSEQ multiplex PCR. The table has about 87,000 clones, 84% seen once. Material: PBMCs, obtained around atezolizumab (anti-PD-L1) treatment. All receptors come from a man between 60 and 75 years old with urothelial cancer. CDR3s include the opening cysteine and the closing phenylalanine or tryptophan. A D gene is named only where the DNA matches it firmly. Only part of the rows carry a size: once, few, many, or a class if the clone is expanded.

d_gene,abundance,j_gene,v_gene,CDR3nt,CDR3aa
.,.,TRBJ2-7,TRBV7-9,TGTGCCAGCAGCTTCGACAGGTTCGAGCAGTACTTC,CASSFDRFEQYF
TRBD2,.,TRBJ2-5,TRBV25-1,TGTGCCAGCAGTTTAGCGGGAGGGTTGGAGACCCAGTACTTC,CASSLAGGLETQYF
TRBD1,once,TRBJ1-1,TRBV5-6,TGTGCCAGCAGCACGCCGACAGGGGGGGAAACTGAAGCTTTCTTT,CASSTPTGGETEAFF
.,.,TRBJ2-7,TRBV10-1,TGCGCCAGCAGCGATGACTCCACCGAGCAGTACTTC,CASSDDSTEQYF
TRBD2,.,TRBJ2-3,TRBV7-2,TGTGCCAGCAGCCCCCGAACTAGCGGGAGGAAAGATACGCAGTATTTT,CASSPRTSGRKDTQYF
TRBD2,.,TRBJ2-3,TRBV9,TGTGCCAGCAGCGTACTAGCGGGAGAAACCACAGATACGCAGTATTTT,CASSVLAGETTDTQYF
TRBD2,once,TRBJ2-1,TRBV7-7,TGTGCCAGCAGTCCAACTAGCGGGGCAGGGGAGCAGTTCTTC,CASSPTSGAGEQFF
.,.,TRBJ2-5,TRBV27,TGTGCCAGTCGCCTTAAACAGGGTGTCCAAGAGACCCAGTACTTC,CASRLKQGVQETQYF
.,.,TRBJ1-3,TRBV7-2,TGTGCCAGCAGCTTAGTGACGACAGCCAGCTCTGGAAACACCATATATTTT,CASSLVTTASSGNTIYF
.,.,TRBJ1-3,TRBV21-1,TGTGCCAGCAGGATACTGACAGGGCCACTCTCTGGAAACACCATATATTTT,CASRILTGPLSGNTIYF
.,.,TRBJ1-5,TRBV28,TGTGCCAGCAGTTTAAGAATGGGTGTCAGGGCCGCTCAGCCCCAGCATTTT,CASSLRMGVRAAQPQHF
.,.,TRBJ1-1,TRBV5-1,TGCGCCAGCAGAGGGAGTACGGCTAACACTGAAGCTTTCTTT,CASRGSTANTEAFF
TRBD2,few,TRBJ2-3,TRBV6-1,TGTGCCAGCAGTGTCCCGGGACTAGCGGGGGGAGAGATAGATACGCAGTATTTT,CASSVPGLAGGEIDTQYF
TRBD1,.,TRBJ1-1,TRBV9,TGTGCCGGCAGCTCAACAGGGGGCAGTGACACTGAAGCTTTCTTT,CAGSSTGGSDTEAFF
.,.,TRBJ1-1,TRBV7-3,TGTGCCAGCAGCTTAAGGGACGGGACAGAAGCTTTCTTT,CASSLRDGTEAFF
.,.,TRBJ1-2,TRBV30,TGTGCCTGGATTTGGTCAGCTAACTATGGCTACACCTTC,CAWIWSANYGYTF
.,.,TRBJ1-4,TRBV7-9,TGTGCCAGCAGCTTAGGTTTGGCCGCAACTAATGAAAAACTGTTTTTT,CASSLGLAATNEKLFF
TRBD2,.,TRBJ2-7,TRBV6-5,TGTGCCAGCAGTTACTCGGGTAGCGGGGGATTCTACGAGCAGTACTTC,CASSYSGSGGFYEQYF
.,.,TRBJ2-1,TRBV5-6,TGTGCCAGCAGCTTGGGAGGGCGGCCCTACAATGAGCAGTTCTTC,CASSLGGRPYNEQFF
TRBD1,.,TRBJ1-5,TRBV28,TGTGCCAGCAGTCCACAGGGGTTCGGGCCCCAGCATTTT,CASSPQGFGPQHF
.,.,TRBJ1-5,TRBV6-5,TGTGCCAGCAGTCCGACGGGTCTGAATCAGCCCCAGCATTTT,CASSPTGLNQPQHF
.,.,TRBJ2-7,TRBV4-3,TGCGCCAGCAGCCAAGAGGTGGGAACAGGGCTGCAGTACTTC,CASSQEVGTGLQYF
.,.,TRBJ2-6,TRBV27,TGTGCCAGCAGTTTATCCCCACGGGCTGGGGCCAACGTCCTGACTTTC,CASSLSPRAGANVLTF
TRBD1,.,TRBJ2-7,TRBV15,TGTGCCACCAGCAGTCCTGCGACAGGGAGCGAGCAGTACTTC,CATSSPATGSEQYF
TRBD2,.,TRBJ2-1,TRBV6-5,TGTGCCAGCGGTCCAGCGGGAGGGCAGGGGGGTGAGCAGTTCTTC,CASGPAGGQGGEQFF
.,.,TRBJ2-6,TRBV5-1,TGCGCCAGCAGGGGGCAAGGCGGGGCCAACGTCCTGACTTTC,CASRGQGGANVLTF
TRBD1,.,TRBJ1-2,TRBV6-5,TGTGCCAGCAGTTTAAGACAGGGGCTGGGCGGCTACACCTTC,CASSLRQGLGGYTF
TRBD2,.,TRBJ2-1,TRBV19,TGTGCCAGTAGTATGTTTTTAGCGGGGGGGGAATCCTACAATGAGCAGTTCTTC,CASSMFLAGGESYNEQFF
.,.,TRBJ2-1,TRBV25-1,TGTGCCAGCAGTGTATACGGAGGTGAGCAGTTCTTC,CASSVYGGEQFF
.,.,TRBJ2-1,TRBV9,TGTGCCAGCAGCGTAGCCCCAGGGACCTACAATGAGCAGTTCTTC,CASSVAPGTYNEQFF
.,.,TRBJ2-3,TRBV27,TGTGCCAGCAGTTTTGGGCCCTATACGCAGTATTTT,CASSFGPYTQYF
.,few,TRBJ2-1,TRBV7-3,TGTGCCAGCAGCTCAGGGATAGGGACCTACAATGAGCAGTTCTTC,CASSSGIGTYNEQFF
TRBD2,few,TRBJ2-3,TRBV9,TGTGCCAGCAGCCCAGCTGCGGGGGGGCCTTCGGATACGCAGTATTTT,CASSPAAGGPSDTQYF
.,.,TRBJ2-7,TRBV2,TGTGCCAGCAGTGAGATGGTAGCCTACGAGCAGTACTTC,CASSEMVAYEQYF
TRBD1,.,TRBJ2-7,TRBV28,TGTGCCAGCAGTTTACCCCAGGGGGCGTGGGAGCAGTACTTC,CASSLPQGAWEQYF
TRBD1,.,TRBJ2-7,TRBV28,TGTGCCAGCACCGGACAGGGCGGCGAGCAGTACTTC,CASTGQGGEQYF
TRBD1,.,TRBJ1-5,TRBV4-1,TGCGCCAGCAGCCAAGCAGTTGGAGGGACAGTCTTAAGCAATCAGCCCCAGCATTTT,CASSQAVGGTVLSNQPQHF
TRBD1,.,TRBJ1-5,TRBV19,TGTGCCAGCGCCAGGGGGTCCCAGCCCCAGCATTTT,CASARGSQPQHF
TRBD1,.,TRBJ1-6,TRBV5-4,TGTGCCAGCAGCTTCCAGGGGGCCCGTTTGGCCCTCCACTTT,CASSFQGARLALHF
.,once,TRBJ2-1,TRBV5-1,TGCGCCAGCAGCTTGTCCCCGGGATTTAACTACAATGAGCAGTTCTTC,CASSLSPGFNYNEQFF
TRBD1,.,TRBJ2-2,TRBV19,TGTGCCAGTAGTATTCTGAGAGGGGGCAACACCGGGGAGCTGTTTTTT,CASSILRGGNTGELFF
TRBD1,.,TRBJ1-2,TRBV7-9,TGTGCCAGCAGCCGGGACAGGGGCCATACTAACTATGGCTACACCTTC,CASSRDRGHTNYGYTF
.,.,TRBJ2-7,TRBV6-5,TGTGCCAGCAGGAGTACCGTGCGCTCCTACGAGCAGTACTTC,CASRSTVRSYEQYF
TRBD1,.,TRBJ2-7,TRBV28,TGTGCCAGCAGGGGACAGGGGAGCTCCTACGAGCAGTACTTC,CASRGQGSSYEQYF
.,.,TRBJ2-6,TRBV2,TGTGCCAGCACGGGCTCTGGGGCCAACGTCCTGACTTTC,CASTGSGANVLTF
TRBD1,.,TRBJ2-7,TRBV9,TGTGCCAGCAGCGTCCACTTACAGGGGAAGGACGAGCAGTACTTC,CASSVHLQGKDEQYF
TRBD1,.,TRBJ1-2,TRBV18,TGTGCCAGCTCACCAGGCCTGGGACAGGGTTATAACTATGGCTACACCTTC,CASSPGLGQGYNYGYTF
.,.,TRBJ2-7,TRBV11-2,TGTGCCAGCAGCTTAGCCGCCGGCCTAATAAGGGGGCAGTACTTC,CASSLAAGLIRGQYF
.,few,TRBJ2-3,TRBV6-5,TGTGCCAGCAGTGTCGTGGAGGGCATTGGTACGCAGTATTTT,CASSVVEGIGTQYF
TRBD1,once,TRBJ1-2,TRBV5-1,TGCGCCAGCAGCTACCCGGGACAGGGTCGAGGCTACACCTTC,CASSYPGQGRGYTF
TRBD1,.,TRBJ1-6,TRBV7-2,TGTGCCAGCAGCTTAGACCAGGGGGCAAATTCACCCCTCCACTTT,CASSLDQGANSPLHF
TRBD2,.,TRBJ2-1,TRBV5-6,TGTGCCAGCAGCTTGGAACCGGGACTAGCGATTGATGAGCAGTTCTTC,CASSLEPGLAIDEQFF
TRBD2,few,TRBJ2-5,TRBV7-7,TGTGCCAGCAGCCAGACCGGGACTAGCGGTGAGACCCAGTACTTC,CASSQTGTSGETQYF
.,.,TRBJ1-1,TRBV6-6,TGTGCCAGCAGGCGAACAGGCGCCACTGAAGCTTTCTTT,CASRRTGATEAFF
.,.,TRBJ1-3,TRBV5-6,TGTGCCAGCAGCTCGACAGGTTCTGGGAACACCATATATTTT,CASSSTGSGNTIYF
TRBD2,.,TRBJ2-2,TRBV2,TGTGCCAGCAGTGAGACTAGCGGGAGGACCGGGGAGCTGTTTTTT,CASSETSGRTGELFF
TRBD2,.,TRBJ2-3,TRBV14,TGTGCCAGCAGCCCCGCTAAGCGGGGGAGCACAGATACGCAGTATTTT,CASSPAKRGSTDTQYF